This note documents a single T cell receptor beta chain sequence. This clone was recorded once. No antigen is known for it. It has no much larger one-base neighbor in the sample; base qualities were not kept. A second Seattle source provided samples from volunteer blood donors who had recovered from COVID-19. Whole blood was collected in K2EDTA tubes by collaborating institutions according to the institutions' own protocols. For TCRbeta analysis, collaborators shipped samples in one of three forms: frozen whole blood, isolated PBMCs, or DNA extracted from either of those sample types. This sample was taken from a study of blood T cell repertoires in COVID-19 (dated by TCRdb to the early 2020s). A note on the overall study: Samples covering the acute and convalescent phases of COVID-19 were provided by collaborators in the United States, Italy and Spain. The prospective study material was composed of cDNA or gDNA derived from T cells, B-cell-depleted T cells, or PBMCs. Deeply sampled blood TCRbeta repertoires from subjects exposed to, actively infected with, or recovered from COVID-19 were included in the dataset. The repertoires were released in a freely available public database meant as a resource for research on the immune response to SARS-CoV-2. The samples were drawn from the first 160 participants of the ongoing ImmuneRACE study and from 950 to 1,500 subjects provided by 6 global collaborators. A de-identified subject ID, COVID-19 status, age in years and sex were almost always included in the sample metadata. Where HLA class I and class II types were available, the types were taken from metadata supplied by the sample provider, not from assay-based typing.

The CDR3 goes from the cysteine to the phenylalanine over 15 residues. Only CDR3 DNA is held: 45 bases, read in frame from base 1. The CDR1 and CDR2 encoded by the germline V gene (reference sequence) are SGHKS and YYEKEE. Unmatched junction bases come to 6, with V trimmed by 4 bases and J by 2 bases. TCRbeta CDR3 regions were amplified from genomic DNA by means of the immunoSEQ Assay, a bias-controlled multiplex PCR. The original methods were these. Within the assay, amplification of reference gene primers was used to estimate how many nucleated cells each sample contained. Sequence reads were collapsed and filtered to measure the absolute abundance of every unique TCRbeta CDR3 rearrangement. For each sample, productive Simpson clonality was calculated by taking the square root of Simpson's diversity index across productive rearrangements. TCRdb obtained this table from immuneACCESS and retained in-frame rearrangements with V and J assigned. These tables miss some clones; where compared with another copy, unresolved V genes account for less than half of the shortfall, and the remainder is unexplained. D and trimming come from the DNA, and the V and J calls and clone size come from that table. The sample yields around 300,000 clones; about 90% were counted once. The ten most abundant clones make up roughly 2.1% of the sample.

What the study reported, not specific to this receptor: Clinical and demographic metadata were provided uncurated, with the amount varying by source and participant.

The TCR originated in a young woman who had recovered from COVID-19. The chain couples TRBV5-5 to TRBJ2-7; 10 central nucleotides agree with TRBD1. The material sequenced was peripheral blood. The CDR3 region: CASSPRQGAAYEQYF. The DNA is TGTGCCAGCAGCCCCCGACAGGGGGCGGCCTACGAGCAGTACTTC.